Described below is a single TCR beta chain sequence and its context. Its specificity is not known. This sample is part of a study of blood T cells in healthy people across ages. General observations from the study: One million T cells yielded diversity estimates that were considered underestimates.

The CDR3 contains 14 residues. With 8 bases clipped from V and 7 bases from J, the junction kept 2 bases outside the gene matches. Germline lookup yields CDR1 SNHLY and CDR2 FYNNEI. The second PCR ran about 6 to 12 cycles with a sample-barcoded 5' primer and J-beta primers. In TCRdb, the 5' RACE reads were re-called with MiXCR into one record per CDR3 protein. Seen here are around 1.5 million distinct CDR3 sequences, around 42% observed once, and the top ten hold 7.9%. The clonotype originates from a woman under 30 in good health. The rearrangement joins TRBV2 to TRBJ2-1, with TRBD2 matching 16 bases. Sample: blood. CDR3 protein: CASQGLAGGNEQFF. The CDR3 DNA follows: TGTGCCAGCCAGGGACTAGCGGGAGGGAATGAGCAGTTCTTC.